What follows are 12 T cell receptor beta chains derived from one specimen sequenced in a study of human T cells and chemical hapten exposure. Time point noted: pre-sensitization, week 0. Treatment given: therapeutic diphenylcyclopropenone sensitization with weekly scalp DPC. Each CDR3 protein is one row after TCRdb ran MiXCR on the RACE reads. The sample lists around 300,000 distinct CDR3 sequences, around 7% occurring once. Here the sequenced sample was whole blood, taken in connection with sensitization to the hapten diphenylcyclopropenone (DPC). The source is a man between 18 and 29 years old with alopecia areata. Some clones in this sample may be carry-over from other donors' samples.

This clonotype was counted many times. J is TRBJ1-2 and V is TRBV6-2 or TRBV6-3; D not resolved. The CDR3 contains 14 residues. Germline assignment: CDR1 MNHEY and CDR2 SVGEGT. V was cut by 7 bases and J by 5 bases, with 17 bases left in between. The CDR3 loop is CASTYAERDYGYTF. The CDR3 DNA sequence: TGTGCCAGCACTTATGCTGAACGGGATTATGGCTACACCTTC.

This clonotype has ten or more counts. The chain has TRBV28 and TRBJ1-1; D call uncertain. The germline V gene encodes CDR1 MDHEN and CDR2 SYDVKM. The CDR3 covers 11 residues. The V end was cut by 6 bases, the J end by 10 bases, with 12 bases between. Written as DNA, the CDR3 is TGTGCCAGCAGGGAAACATTACGAGCTTTCTTT. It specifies CASRETLRAFF.

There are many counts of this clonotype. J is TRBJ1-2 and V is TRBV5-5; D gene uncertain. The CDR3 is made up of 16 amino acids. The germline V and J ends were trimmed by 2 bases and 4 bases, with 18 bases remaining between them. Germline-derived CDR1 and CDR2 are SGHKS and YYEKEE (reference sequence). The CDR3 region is CASSLAGQQAAYGYTF. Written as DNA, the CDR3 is TGTGCCAGCAGCTTAGCCGGCCAGCAGGCCGCCTATGGCTACACCTTC.

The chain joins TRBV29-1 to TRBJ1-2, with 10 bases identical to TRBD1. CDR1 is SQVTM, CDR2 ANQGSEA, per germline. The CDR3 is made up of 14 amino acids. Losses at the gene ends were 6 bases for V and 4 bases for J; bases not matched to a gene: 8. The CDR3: CSVGTGESLYGYTF. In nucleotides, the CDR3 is TGCAGCGTGGGGACAGGGGAATCTCTCTATGGCTACACCTTC.

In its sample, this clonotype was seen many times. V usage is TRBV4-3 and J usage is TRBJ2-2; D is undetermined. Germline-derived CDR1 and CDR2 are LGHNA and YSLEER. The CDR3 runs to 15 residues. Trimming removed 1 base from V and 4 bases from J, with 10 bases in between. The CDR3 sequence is CASSQGGLSTGELFF. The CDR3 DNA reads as TGCGCCAGCAGCCAAGGTGGCCTCTCCACCGGGGAGCTGTTTTTT.

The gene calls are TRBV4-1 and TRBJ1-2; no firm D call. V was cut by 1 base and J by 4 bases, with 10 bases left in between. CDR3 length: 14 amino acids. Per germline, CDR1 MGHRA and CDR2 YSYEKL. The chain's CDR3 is CASSQVAQAYGYTF. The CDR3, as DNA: TGCGCCAGCAGCCAAGTCGCGCAAGCCTATGGCTACACCTTC.

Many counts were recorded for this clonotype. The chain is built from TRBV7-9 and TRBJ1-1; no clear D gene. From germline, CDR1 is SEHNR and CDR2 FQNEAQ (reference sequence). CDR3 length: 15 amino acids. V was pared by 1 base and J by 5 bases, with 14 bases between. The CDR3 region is CASSLDQSRRTEAFF. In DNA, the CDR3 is TGTGCCAGCAGCTTAGATCAGAGCAGGAGGACTGAAGCTTTCTTT.

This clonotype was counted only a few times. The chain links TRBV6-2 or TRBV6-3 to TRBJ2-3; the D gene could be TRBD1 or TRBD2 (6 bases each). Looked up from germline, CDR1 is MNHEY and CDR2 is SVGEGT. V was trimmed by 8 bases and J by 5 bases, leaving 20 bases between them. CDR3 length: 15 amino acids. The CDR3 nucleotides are TGTGCCAGCCGCTTCGGTCGGGGGCGGATAGATACGCAGTATTTT. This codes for CASRFGRGRIDTQYF.

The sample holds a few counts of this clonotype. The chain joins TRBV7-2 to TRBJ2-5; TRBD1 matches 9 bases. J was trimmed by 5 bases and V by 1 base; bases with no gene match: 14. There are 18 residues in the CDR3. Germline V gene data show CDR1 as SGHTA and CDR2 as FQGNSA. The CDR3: CASSLGGQGTRLRETQYF. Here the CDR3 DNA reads TGTGCCAGCAGCTTAGGGGGACAGGGTACGCGTTTACGGGAGACCCAGTACTTC.

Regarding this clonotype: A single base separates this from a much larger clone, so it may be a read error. CDR3 sequence reads: CTSSLRAGPRYGYTF. The CDR3 region has the DNA TGTACCAGCAGTTTAAGGGCAGGCCCAAGGTATGGCTACACCTTC. The rearrangement joins TRBV28 to TRBJ1-2; D is undetermined. The CDR3 is 15 amino acids. Germline V CDR1 and CDR2: MDHEN, SYDVKM.

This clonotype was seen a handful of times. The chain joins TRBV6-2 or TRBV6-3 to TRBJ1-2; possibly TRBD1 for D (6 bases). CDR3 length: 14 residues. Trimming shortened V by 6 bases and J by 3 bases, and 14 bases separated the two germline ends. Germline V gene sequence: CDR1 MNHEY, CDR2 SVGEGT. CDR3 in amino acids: CASSPNRQDYGYTF. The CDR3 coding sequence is TGTGCCAGCAGCCCTAACCGACAGGACTATGGCTACACCTTC.

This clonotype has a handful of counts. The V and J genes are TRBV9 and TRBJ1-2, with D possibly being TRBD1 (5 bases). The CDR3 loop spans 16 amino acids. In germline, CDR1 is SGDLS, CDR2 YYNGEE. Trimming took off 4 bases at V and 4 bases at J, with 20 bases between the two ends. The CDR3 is CASSYPPSAGLYGYTF. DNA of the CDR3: TGTGCCAGCAGCTATCCCCCGTCGGCAGGGCTCTATGGCTACACCTTC.